This TCR beta chain emerged from a study of OX40 agonist ivuxolimab in advanced cancers. Study summary: At 0.01 to 10 mg/kg, ivuxolimab was administered intravenously to patients every 2 weeks. Findings and limits, study-wide: The authors also found low normalized T-cell clonal expansion in some nonresponders. By week 6 at 0.1 to 3.0 mg/kg, blood CD4+ and CD8+ T cells had expanded clonally.

Systemic immunosuppression or autoimmune disease history was grounds to exclude patients. This CDR3 has 19 residues. V shed 5 bases and J 6 bases; nucleotides not matched to a gene: 21. Germline V CDR1 and CDR2: SEHNR, FQNEAQ (reference sequence). About this clone: Its antigen is unidentified.

TCRdb's copy holds only in-frame clones and misses some; the assay was immunoSEQ multiplex PCR. The sample lists around 77,000 clones; roughly nine tenths were seen once. This specimen was CD4+ or CD8+ T cells sorted from blood, taken in a trial of the OX40 agonist ivuxolimab. The receptor was derived from an adult with an advanced solid tumor such as melanoma, head and neck, liver or kidney cancer. This chain connects TRBV7-9 to TRBJ2-3; TRBD2 matches 9 bases. CDR3 sequence: CASSTLKREVRTALDTQYF. The CDR3, as DNA: TGTGCCAGCAGCACACTGAAGCGGGAGGTTAGGACCGCTTTGGATACGCAGTATTTT.